This entry concerns a single T cell receptor beta chain. The target antigen is unknown. The use of a sample-barcoded 5' primer and a J-beta primer mix characterized a second PCR of about 7 to 12 cycles. TCRdb called the 5' RACE reads again in MiXCR, with one record for every CDR3 protein. Of 700,000 to 850,000 distinct CDR3 sequences listed, around 36% are singletons. This sample was taken from a study of blood T cells in healthy people across ages. General study results and limits: TCR beta diversity per million T cells fell roughly linearly with age.

This receptor was obtained from a man aged 18 to 30 in good health. Specimen: blood.

The CDR3 protein is CASSPNPQTGAGEKLFF. For the CDR3, the DNA is TGTGCCAGCAGCCCCAACCCGCAGACAGGGGCGGGCGAAAAACTGTTTTTT. V and J are TRBV7-2 and TRBJ1-4, with TRBD1 identical over 8 bases. The CDR3 sequence is 17 residues long. Germline V gene data show CDR1 as SGHTA and CDR2 as FQGNSA. Trimming cost V 5 bases and J 8 bases; bases outside gene matches: 16.